Below, 10 T cell receptor beta chains from the same sample are listed, as sequenced in a study of blood T cell repertoires in COVID-19 (dated by TCRdb to the early 2020s). Receptors were amplified or captured by the immunoSEQ multiplex PCR assay. Imported from immuneACCESS, the table was reduced by TCRdb to in-frame sequences with V and J called. These copies leave out some clones; in studies compared against another copy, an unresolved V gene accounts for under half, and the cause of the remainder is not known. The table for this sample lists under 150,000 clones; 75% to 90% of them were counted only once. Of the sample, approximately 2.8% falls within the top ten clones. Specimen: peripheral blood. The receptors shown here come from a woman aged 55-70 years with active COVID-19.

V gene TRBV6-5 combines with J gene TRBJ1-2, with D tentatively TRBD1 (6 bases). V shed 5 bases and J shed 0 bases, with 13 bases lying between them. The CDR3 has 15 residues. In germline, CDR1 is MNHEY, CDR2 SVGAGI. Here the CDR3 reads CASSPQGQPNYGYTF. As DNA, the CDR3 is TGTGCCAGCAGTCCCCAAGGACAGCCTAACTATGGCTACACCTTC.

The chain uses TRBV5-8 and TRBJ2-3; 11 bases fit TRBD2. The junction had 6 bases not matched to a gene; V was cut back by 3 bases and J by 0 bases. Germline V gene sequence: CDR1 SGHTS, CDR2 YDEGEE. CDR3 length equals 17 residues. This CDR3 is CASSSLAGGGSTDTQYF. In DNA form, the CDR3 reads TGTGCCAGCAGCTCCCTAGCGGGAGGCGGTAGCACAGATACGCAGTATTTT.

The chain joins TRBV10-3 to TRBJ1-2; D perhaps matches TRBD1 (6 bases). The V end lost 3 bases, the J end lost 2 bases, and 13 bases lay between the germline ends. Germline V gene sequence: CDR1 ENHRY, CDR2 SYGVKD. The CDR3 extends over 15 amino acids. The CDR3 sequence is CAISEGEGVNYGYTF. The CDR3 region has the DNA TGTGCCATCAGTGAAGGCGAGGGGGTCAACTATGGCTACACCTTC.

The V call is TRBV13, the J call TRBJ2-7; 7 nucleotides match TRBD2. Looked up from germline, CDR1 is PRHDT and CDR2 is FYEKMQ (reference sequence). With 5 bases clipped from V and 2 bases from J, the junction kept 12 bases outside the gene matches. This CDR3 region has 16 residues. The CDR3 region has the DNA TGTGCCAGCAGCACCCTCGGGGCGGGAGCCACCTACGAGCAGTACTTC. Protein product: CASSTLGAGATYEQYF. Looking up the rest from reference TRBV13 and TRBJ2-7 gives the full variable domain: AAGVIQSPRHLIKEKRETATLKCYPIPRHDTVYWYQQGPGQDPQFLISFYEKMQSDKGSIPDRFSAQQFSDYHSELNMSSLELGDSALYFCASSTLGAGATYEQYFGPGTRLTVT.

The V gene is TRBV4-3, the J gene TRBJ2-7; 11 bases map to TRBD2. The trim removed 1 base at V and 6 bases at J, leaving 14 bases unmatched. This CDR3 has 18 residues. Germline V gene lookup returns CDR1 LGHNA and CDR2 YSLEER. DNA of the CDR3: TGCGCCAGCAGCCAAGGAGGACCTCGACTAGCGGGGTGGCGCGAGCAGTACTTC. It yields the protein CASSQGGPRLAGWREQYF.

The CDR3 spells CASGGGDRDYTF. The CDR3, as DNA: TGTGCCAGCGGAGGGGGGGACAGGGACTACACCTTC. The chain uses TRBV21-1 and TRBJ1-2; the table's D call TRBD1 went unverified against the DNA. TRBV21-1 constitutes a pseudogene. The CDR3 consists of 12 residues.

The chain combines TRBV19 with TRBJ1-5; no definite D call. V was trimmed by 4 bases and J by 4 bases, leaving 5 bases between them. CDR3 length: 12 amino acids. Germline CDR1 and CDR2: LNHDA and SQIVND (reference sequence). CDR3 loop: CASSRPNQPQHF. The DNA of the CDR3 is TGTGCCAGTAGTAGGCCTAATCAGCCCCAGCATTTT.

This chain links TRBV7-2 with TRBJ2-3; possibly TRBD1 for D (5 bases). CDR3 length: 18 amino acids. V lost 4 bases, J lost 1 base, and 21 bases lay in between. Germline V gene data show CDR1 as SGHTA and CDR2 as FQGNSA. This CDR3 is CASSSHYVRAQGTDTQYF. CDR3 nucleotides: TGTGCCAGCAGCTCACACTACGTCAGGGCACAGGGCACAGATACGCAGTATTTT.

The chain has TRBV27 and TRBJ2-7; TRBD2 might be the D (5 bases). CDR3 length: 14 residues. Germline CDR1 reads MNHEY; CDR2 reads SMNVEV (reference sequence). Trimming removed 5 bases from V and 6 bases from J, with 17 bases in between. The CDR3 loop is CASSPTREGLEQYF. The CDR3 DNA is TGTGCCAGCAGTCCAACCAGAGAGGGCCTCGAGCAGTACTTC.

The rearrangement links TRBV5-4 to TRBJ2-3; D is ambiguous. Germline loops: CDR1 SGHNT, CDR2 YYREEE (reference sequence). V was clipped by 4 bases and J by 4 bases, with 7 bases between them. CDR3 length: 12 amino acids. The CDR3 reads CASSRVADTQYF. CDR3 DNA sequence: TGTGCCAGCAGCCGGGTGGCAGATACGCAGTATTTT.